The 25 T cell receptor beta chains given below trace back to one sample, sequenced in a study of T-cell memory formation after mild COVID-19. Each CDR3 protein is one row after TCRdb ran MiXCR on the 5' RACE reads. The sample shows 300,000 to 400,000 distinct CDR3 sequences, 25% to 30% of them seen only once. Sequenced sample: PBMCs or a T cell subset sorted from them (not recorded which). These TCRs come from an adult woman who had mild COVID-19 (a few samples of this study predate the infection). Cell type and time point are not known.

This clonotype was counted only a few times. The chain links TRBV5-1 to TRBJ1-1; 9 nucleotides agree with TRBD1. J was trimmed by 4 bases and V by 5 bases; bases with no gene match: 6. This CDR3 has 14 amino acids. CDR1 and CDR2 (germline): SGHRS, YFSETQ. Here the CDR3 DNA reads TGCGCCAGCAGGACCTCGACAGGGGGCACTGAAGCTTTCTTT. It codes for CASRTSTGGTEAFF.

This clonotype was detected a few times. The chain joins TRBV7-8 to TRBJ2-7; 8 bases line up with TRBD1. V shed 5 bases, J shed 2 bases, and the junction held 8 bases outside the gene matches. CDR1 is SGHVS and CDR2 is FQNEAQ in the germline V gene. The CDR3 has 15 amino acids. The CDR3 DNA is TGTGCCAGCAGCCAACGGACAGGGTCAGCCTACGAGCAGTACTTC. Its translation is CASSQRTGSAYEQYF.

This clonotype was counted between two and nine times. The chain joins TRBV12-3 or TRBV12-4 to TRBJ2-3, with 13 bases aligning to TRBD2. V dropped 4 bases and J dropped 0; count of bases not matched to a gene: 10. This CDR3 has 19 residues. The CDR3 protein is CASSSNTGTSGTSTDTQYF. In nucleotides, the CDR3 is TGTGCCAGCAGTTCTAATACCGGGACTAGCGGGACAAGCACAGATACGCAGTATTTT.

This clonotype was counted only a few times. The rearrangement uses TRBV7-8 and TRBJ2-7; the match to TRBD1 covers 7 bases. The V and J ends lost 2 bases and 3 bases, in that order; junction bases with no gene match: 7. This CDR3 region has 15 residues. Germline V gene data show CDR1 as SGHVS and CDR2 as FQNEAQ. The CDR3 coding sequence is TGTGCCAGCAGCTTAATTGGGACAGCCCACTACGAGCAGTACTTC. As protein: CASSLIGTAHYEQYF.

This rearrangement joins TRBV20-1 to TRBJ1-2, with D hard to call. The CDR3 consists of 14 residues. V was pared by 5 bases and J by 0 bases, with 13 bases between. CDR1 DFQATT and CDR2 SNEGSKA come from the germline V gene (reference sequence). For the CDR3, the DNA is TGCAGTGCTCGTGGACGGCTCGCTAACTATGGCTACACCTTC. It specifies CSARGRLANYGYTF.

This clonotype was seen only a few times. The J gene is TRBJ2-2, the V gene TRBV20-1; 14 nucleotides agree with TRBD2. The CDR3 totals 16 residues. V gave up 6 bases and J gave up 3 bases; unmatched junction bases: 6. Germline V gene lookup returns CDR1 DFQATT and CDR2 SNEGSKA (reference sequence). The CDR3 DNA sequence: TGCAGTGCACGGACTAGCGGGAGGATTCACACCGGGGAGCTGTTTTTT. It codes for CSARTSGRIHTGELFF.

This clonotype was counted between two and nine times. The V call is TRBV24-1, the J call TRBJ2-7; 10 bases match TRBD1. Germline V gene lookup returns CDR1 KGHDR and CDR2 SFDVKD. Trimming cost V 10 bases and J 6 bases; bases outside gene matches: 8. The CDR3 covers 13 residues. The CDR3 loop reads CATGTGAPSEQYF. CDR3 sequence (DNA): TGTGCCACTGGGACAGGGGCCCCCTCCGAGCAGTACTTC.

CDR3 sequence reads: CASSETVLTDNEQFF. The DNA of the CDR3 is TGTGCCAGCAGTGAAACAGTGTTAACCGACAATGAGCAGTTCTTC. The chain uses TRBV6-1 and TRBJ2-1, with D unresolved. CDR3 length: 15 residues. CDR1 is MNHNS, CDR2 SASEGT, per germline. Trimming shortened V by 2 bases and J by 5 bases, and 13 bases separated the two germline ends.

In its sample, this clonotype was seen a few times. V and J are TRBV20-1 and TRBJ2-1; 8 bases are a match to TRBD1. Germline V gene data show CDR1 as DFQATT and CDR2 as SNEGSKA (reference sequence). The length of the CDR3 is 12 residues. Losses at the gene ends were 7 bases for V and 7 bases for J; bases not matched to a gene: 6. The CDR3 sequence is CSGITGGNEQFF. In DNA form, the CDR3 reads TGCAGTGGCATAACAGGGGGTAATGAGCAGTTCTTC.

Concerning this clonotype: One end of the junction fails to match germline, which may point to a read error. The gene calls are TRBV4-1 and TRBJ2-2, with D hard to call. This CDR3 is 14 amino acids long. CDR1 MGHRA and CDR2 YSYEKL come from the germline V gene. This CDR3 is CTSSLGGAVGELFF. CDR3 nucleotide sequence: TGCACCAGCAGCCTAGGTGGCGCGGTCGGGGAGCTGTTTTTT.

The chain joins TRBV5-1 to TRBJ2-7; TRBD2 matches 7 bases. This CDR3 comprises 14 residues. The junction had 4 bases not matched to a gene; V was cut back by 2 bases and J by 2 bases. Germline CDR1 reads SGHRS; CDR2 reads YFSETQ. CDR3 in DNA: TGCGCCAGCAGCTTCGCGGGAGTGGCCTACGAGCAGTACTTC. Its protein product is CASSFAGVAYEQYF.

The genes are TRBV20-1 and TRBJ2-1, with 12 bases identical to TRBD2. CDR1 is DFQATT, CDR2 SNEGSKA, per germline (reference sequence). This CDR3 region has 17 residues. The trim removed 2 bases at V and 0 bases at J, leaving 5 bases unmatched. CDR3 sequence reads: CSARSLAGGSSYNEQFF. The CDR3 DNA follows: TGCAGTGCTAGAAGTCTAGCGGGAGGGTCCTCCTACAATGAGCAGTTCTTC.

This clonotype has a count of ten or more. The V and J genes are TRBV7-6 and TRBJ2-1; D is unclear. V gave up 2 bases and J gave up 4 bases, with 3 bases separating them. The CDR3 spans 12 residues. Germline CDR1 SGHVS, CDR2 FNYEAQ. The DNA of the CDR3 is TGTGCCAGCAGCTTACGGTACAATGAGCAGTTCTTC. This encodes CASSLRYNEQFF.

This clonotype was counted only a few times. CDR3 sequence (DNA): TGCAGTGCTGAAAGTCCAAGCCTAGTTGCCGAGCAGTACTTC. Translation gives CSAESPSLVAEQYF. The gene calls are TRBV20-1 and TRBJ2-7; no reliable D call. Trimming left V 5 bases short and J 6 bases short, with 20 bases between. From germline, CDR1 is DFQATT and CDR2 SNEGSKA (reference sequence). The CDR3 has 14 amino acids.

This clonotype was counted once. The CDR3: CASSPLDRYEQYF. The CDR3 DNA is TGTGCCAGCAGCCCCCTCGACAGATACGAGCAGTACTTC. The chain recombines TRBV7-6 with TRBJ2-7, with D tentatively TRBD1 (5 bases). The CDR3 loop spans 13 amino acids. Germline-derived CDR1 and CDR2 are SGHVS and FNYEAQ. V lost 5 bases and J 4 bases, leaving 12 bases between the germline ends.

The chain recombines TRBV3-1 with TRBJ1-3, with D perhaps TRBD1 (6 bases). Germline V gene data show CDR1 as LGHDT and CDR2 as YNNKEL (reference sequence). The V and J ends lost 4 bases and 4 bases respectively, with 17 bases between them. CDR3 size: 16 residues. CDR3 sequence: CASSLRGQPGGNTIYF. Here the CDR3 DNA reads TGTGCCAGCAGCCTCCGGGGACAACCAGGGGGAAACACCATATATTTT.

The chain carries TRBV5-6 and TRBJ2-1; 9 bases line up with TRBD2. The CDR3 is 14 residues long. The trim removed 3 bases at V and 8 bases at J, leaving 6 bases unmatched. The germline V gene encodes CDR1 SGHDT and CDR2 YYEEEE. The CDR3 sequence: CASSWIAGADEQFF. CDR3 sequence (DNA): TGTGCCAGCAGCTGGATAGCGGGAGCGGATGAGCAGTTCTTC.

This clonotype was seen a handful of times. The chain recombines TRBV9 with TRBJ2-7; 9 nucleotides match TRBD2. The germline CDR1 and CDR2 sequences are SGDLS and YYNGEE. This CDR3 spans 17 amino acids. V gave up 0 bases and J gave up 5 bases; unmatched junction bases: 12. The CDR3 sequence: CASSVGVTSGAYDEQYF. As DNA, the CDR3 is TGTGCCAGCAGCGTAGGGGTGACTAGCGGCGCCTACGACGAGCAGTACTTC. Full variable domain (rest looked up from reference TRBV9 and TRBJ2-7): DSGVTQTPKHLITATGQRVTLRCSPRSGDLSVYWYQQSLDQGLQFLIQYYNGEERAKGNILERFSAQQFPDLHSELNLSSLELGDSALYFCASSVGVTSGAYDEQYFGPGTRLTVT.

This clonotype was found a few times. This chain joins TRBV19 and TRBJ2-7; 7 bases fit TRBD2. The CDR3 contains 13 residues. V dropped 6 bases and J dropped 5; count of bases not matched to a gene: 7. CDR1 LNHDA and CDR2 SQIVND come from the germline V gene (reference sequence). As DNA, the CDR3 is TGTGCCAGTAGCCGGGAGGTGTGGAACGAGCAGTACTTC. Its protein product is CASSREVWNEQYF.

There are a few counts of this clonotype. The rearrangement joins TRBV24-1 to TRBJ2-3; 7 nucleotides match TRBD1. The CDR3 contains 15 residues. Germline V lookup: CDR1 KGHDR, CDR2 SFDVKD. V was pared by 5 bases and J by 3 bases, with 7 bases of the junction left unmatched. The CDR3: CATSGPGQRTDTQYF. Here the CDR3 DNA reads TGTGCCACCAGTGGACCGGGACAGAGGACAGATACGCAGTATTTT.

The chain links TRBV19 to TRBJ2-2, with 8 positions matching TRBD1. Trimming at V came to 5 bases and at J to 3 bases, leaving 5 bases not matched to a gene. This CDR3 spans 15 amino acids. CDR1 is LNHDA, CDR2 SQIVND, per germline (reference sequence). Here the CDR3 reads CASSPTGAYTGELFF. In DNA, the CDR3 is TGTGCCAGTAGTCCGACAGGGGCCTACACCGGGGAGCTGTTTTTT.

The sample holds one count of this clonotype. The chain is built from TRBV20-1 and TRBJ2-3; 12 bases are a match to TRBD2. There are 21 residues in the CDR3. Germline V gene lookup returns CDR1 DFQATT and CDR2 SNEGSKA (reference sequence). After removal of 6 bases from V and 1 base from J, the junction contained 23 bases not matched to a gene. The CDR3 here is CSAPSTPPLAGGFMGTDTQYF. CDR3 bases: TGCAGTGCCCCTAGTACCCCCCCACTAGCGGGAGGATTCATGGGCACAGATACGCAGTATTTT.

This clonotype occurred many times. V usage is TRBV5-6 and J usage is TRBJ2-7; the match to TRBD2 covers 9 bases. The CDR3 extends over 15 amino acids. Germline V gives CDR1 SGHDT, CDR2 YYEEEE. Trimming took 4 bases from V and 7 from J; bases not matched to a gene: 12. The CDR3 bases are TGTGCCAGCAGCCGTCGGAGACTAGCGGACCTTGAGCAGTACTTC. Translated: CASSRRRLADLEQYF.

The chain recombines TRBV5-1 with TRBJ2-3; TRBD2 is a possible D gene (5 bases). The CDR3 runs 16 residues. The V end lost 4 bases, the J end lost 1 base, and 16 bases lay between the germline ends. Per germline, CDR1 SGHRS and CDR2 YFSETQ. CDR3 amino acids: CASSKVARAGTDTQYF. The DNA for the CDR3 is TGCGCCAGCAGCAAAGTAGCGCGTGCTGGCACAGATACGCAGTATTTT. Complete variable domain (other parts from reference TRBV5-1 and TRBJ2-3): KAGVTQTPRYLIKTRGQQVTLSCSPISGHRSVSWYQQTPGQGLQFLFEYFSETQRNKGNFPGRFSGRQFSNSRSEMNVSTLELGDSALYLCASSKVARAGTDTQYFGPGTRLTVL.

The chain joins TRBV9 to TRBJ1-4; D is unclear. Germline V lookup: CDR1 SGDLS, CDR2 YYNGEE. The ends were cut back, 1 base at V and 2 bases at J, with 15 bases in the middle. This CDR3 is built from 17 residues. The CDR3 reads CASSVSSGASTNEKLFF. For the CDR3, the DNA is TGTGCCAGCAGCGTATCCTCGGGCGCGTCTACTAATGAAAAACTGTTTTTT.